The T cell receptor beta chain under discussion was sequenced for a study of cytomegalovirus exposure and HLA in healthy donors. Study findings and constraints: According to a later analysis, donors in an Asian-associated ancestry cluster reportedly had fewer N-insertions than the roughly 640-donor mean. Rates of TCR association differed by HLA locus in a later analysis, with DRB1 highest and HLA-C lowest. Both high specificity and high sensitivity reportedly marked the classifier's diagnosis of cytomegalovirus status.

To note about this clone: Its matching antigen is unknown.

This PCR relied on a set of 60 Vbeta primers and 13 Jbeta primers. Method: immunoSEQ multiplex PCR; TCRdb's copy keeps in-frame clones and lacks some. The table records more than 85,000 clones, 75% of them present only once. The TCR was taken from a man aged 35 to 55 in good health and CMV-seronegative. The material sequenced was PBMCs.

The DNA of the CDR3 is TGTGCCAGCAGCTCCCTAACTGAGAACACTGAAGCTTTCTTT. Residues: CASSSLTENTEAFF. The chain has TRBV7-8 and TRBJ1-1; D is undetermined. The V end was cut by 4 bases, the J end by 1 base, with 10 bases between. The CDR3 spans 14 residues. Germline-derived CDR1 and CDR2 are SGHVS and FQNEAQ.